What follows are 9 T cell receptor beta chains derived from one specimen sequenced in a study of shared clonotypes between healthy human individuals. Repertoires were generated with immunoSEQ multiplex PCR, while TCRdb's copy carries only in-frame clones and drops some. The sample yields about 96,000 clones, 68% seen once. Material for sequencing was memory CD8+ T cells sorted from blood. Documented subset: CD45RO+ cells pooled with CCR7-negative TemRA cells. The source is a young man in good health.

V usage is TRBV6-1 and J usage is TRBJ2-3; D is unclear. V dropped 2 bases and J dropped 8 bases, with 14 bases sitting between them. The CDR3 has 14 amino acids. Germline values: CDR1 MNHNS, CDR2 SASEGT. The CDR3 loop is CASSESHLVATQYF. The CDR3 DNA reads as TGTGCCAGCAGTGAAAGCCACCTCGTCGCTACGCAGTATTTT.

The chain carries TRBV25-1 and TRBJ1-5; 12 bases map to TRBD1. This CDR3 spans 17 amino acids. CDR1 and CDR2 (germline): MGHDK, SYGVNS. V dropped 2 bases and J dropped 6; count of bases not matched to a gene: 8. The CDR3 region is CASSEHGDRGLGQPQHF. The DNA for the CDR3 is TGTGCCAGCAGTGAACATGGGGACAGGGGGCTTGGTCAGCCCCAGCATTTT.

This clone was recorded at least ten times. The chain is built from TRBV28 and TRBJ1-5, with 8 bases lining up with TRBD1. CDR1 is MDHEN and CDR2 is SYDVKM in the germline V gene. The CDR3 is made up of 13 amino acids. The J segment lost 7 bases and the V segment lost 10 bases, leaving 9 bases of the junction unmatched. The CDR3 nucleotides read TGTGCCACCCGACAGGGGCGGGGGCAGCCCCAGCATTTT. This encodes CATRQGRGQPQHF.

This clone was recorded at least ten times. This rearrangement joins TRBV2 to TRBJ2-7, with 7 bases matching TRBD1. With 6 bases clipped from V and 3 bases from J, the junction kept 11 bases outside the gene matches. The CDR3 has 15 residues. Per germline, CDR1 SNHLY and CDR2 FYNNEI. CDR3 loop: CASSATPGTDYEQYF. CDR3 bases: TGTGCCAGCAGCGCAACCCCCGGGACAGACTACGAGCAGTACTTC.

This clone was counted between two and nine times. In nucleotides, the CDR3 is TGTGCCAGCAGTGTTTTGTGGGGTAGCACTGAAGCTTTCTTT. Translation gives CASSVLWGSTEAFF. The V call is TRBV2, the J call TRBJ1-1; D unresolved. Germline CDR1 reads SNHLY; CDR2 reads FYNNEI. The CDR3 length is 14 residues. The V and J ends lost 4 bases and 4 bases respectively, with 13 bases between them.

This clone was seen at least ten times. This chain connects TRBV20-1 to TRBJ2-3; D call uncertain. The CDR3 has 11 residues. V dropped 3 bases and J dropped 6 bases, with 7 bases sitting between them. From germline, CDR1 is DFQATT and CDR2 SNEGSKA (reference sequence). This CDR3 reads CSASHQDTQYF. The CDR3 DNA reads as TGCAGTGCTAGTCATCAGGATACGCAGTATTTT.

V is TRBV6-4 and J is TRBJ2-1; the match to TRBD2 covers 8 bases. Per the germline V gene, CDR1 is MRHNA and CDR2 is SNTAGT. The CDR3 extends over 14 amino acids. The V segment lost 8 bases and the J segment 8 bases; nucleotides outside the gene matches: 11. The CDR3 DNA reads as TGTGCCAGCCGGAAGGGACTAGATTCCGATGAGCAGTTCTTC. The encoded protein is CASRKGLDSDEQFF.

The rearrangement joins TRBV5-6 to TRBJ1-5, with TRBD1 identical over 7 bases. The CDR3 length is 15 residues. Germline CDR1 is SGHDT and CDR2 is YYEEEE. Unmatched junction bases numbered 8, after V lost 3 bases and J lost 5 bases. The CDR3 DNA sequence: TGTGCCAGCAGCTCGTCGGACAGGAGCCATCAGCCCCAGCATTTT. This sequence encodes CASSSSDRSHQPQHF.

This chain uses TRBV9 with TRBJ2-1; D ambiguous. Trimming pared 4 bases from V and 5 bases from J, leaving 4 bases between. Per the germline V gene, CDR1 is SGDLS and CDR2 is YYNGEE. This CDR3 comprises 11 residues. For the CDR3, the DNA is TGTGCCAGCAGCCTTAACAATGAGCAGTTCTTC. Translating it yields CASSLNNEQFF.